A selection of T cell receptor beta chains follows, all from one sample in a study of blood T cell repertoires in COVID-19. This table comes from immunoSEQ multiplex PCR, and its TCRdb copy is limited to in-frame clones, with some not included. Among some 160,000 clones listed, about 83% were seen once. Sample: peripheral blood. The receptors here all came from a man in his sixties or seventies who had recovered from COVID-19. Each CDR3 is given with its conserved first and last residue. D genes are given only for firm matches. Not all rows give a size; the values are once, few, many and, for expanded clones, a class.

abundance	d_gene	v_gene	j_gene	CDR3nt	CDR3aa
many	NA	TRBV3-1/TRBV3-2	TRBJ1-1	TGTGCCAGCAGCCCCACGGTCAACCTAATGAACACTGAAGCTTTCTTT	CASSPTVNLMNTEAFF
NA	TRBD2	TRBV19	TRBJ2-2	TGTGCCAGTAGTATAGGGGCTAGCGGAAACACCGGGGAGCTGTTTTTT	CASSIGASGNTGELFF
NA	NA	TRBV4-3	TRBJ1-6	TGCGCCAGCAGCCAAGATTACCCCGTCCACTCTACAGCCCTCCACTTT	CASSQDYPVHSTALHF
few	NA	TRBV6-6	TRBJ1-1	TGTGCCAGCAGTTACCGGGGTTTGAACACTGAAGCTTTCTTT	CASSYRGLNTEAFF
NA	TRBD2	TRBV5-1	TRBJ2-1	TGCGCCAGCAGCCTCATGGGGGGGAGCTCCTACAATGAGCAGTTCTTC	CASSLMGGSSYNEQFF
once	NA	TRBV7-3	TRBJ2-7	TGTGCCAGCAGCTTAAAGGCGGGGCAGACCTACGAGCAGTACTTC	CASSLKAGQTYEQYF
once	TRBD1	TRBV5-1	TRBJ1-4	TGCGCCAGCAGCTTGGCAGGGGGCGGGACCGGTGAAAAACTGTTTTTT	CASSLAGGGTGEKLFF
NA	NA	TRBV5-1	TRBJ1-1	TGCGCCAGCAGCTCCTTTTCCGAAGCTTTCTTT	CASSSFSEAFF
NA	NA	TRBV18	TRBJ2-2	TGTGCCAGCTCACCGGAGGGTACCGGGGAGCTGTTTTTT	CASSPEGTGELFF
NA	TRBD2	TRBV5-1	TRBJ2-3	TGCGCCAGCAGCATTGGACTAGCGGGAGCTGATACGCAGTATTTT	CASSIGLAGADTQYF
NA	NA	TRBV9	TRBJ2-3	TGTGCCAGCAGCGATAGACAGATGGGGACGCAGTATTTT	CASSDRQMGTQYF
NA	NA	TRBV5-1	TRBJ2-5	TGCGCCAGCAGAATAGACCAAGAGACCCAGTACTTC	CASRIDQETQYF
NA	TRBD1	TRBV18	TRBJ1-3	TGTGCCAGCTCACACTCCGGGACAGGCTCTGGAAACACCATATATTTT	CASSHSGTGSGNTIYF
NA	NA	TRBV15	TRBJ2-7	TGTGCCACCAGCAACCAACAGGGTACATACGAGCAGTACTTC	CATSNQQGTYEQYF
once	NA	TRBV21-1	TRBJ2-7	TGTGCCAGCAGCAAAGAGGGCAGGGGGACCTACGAGCAGTACTTC	CASSKEGRGTYEQYF
NA	NA	TRBV18	TRBJ1-3	TGTGCCAGCTCATACGGACAGTCCTCTGGAAACACCATATATTTT	CASSYGQSSGNTIYF
NA	TRBD1	TRBV7-6	TRBJ2-5	TGTGCCAGCAGCCCGAGGACAGGGGGCGCGGAGACCCAGTACTTC	CASSPRTGGAETQYF
NA	TRBD1	TRBV19	TRBJ1-2	TGTGCCAGTAGGATACGGACAGGGGGTTATGGCTACACCTTC	CASRIRTGGYGYTF
NA	NA	TRBV28	TRBJ1-1	TGTGCCAGCAGACAGGGACGGAACTTGATGAACACTGAAGCTTTCTTT	CASRQGRNLMNTEAFF
NA	TRBD2	TRBV2	TRBJ2-2	TGTGCCAGCAGGACGGGGGGGAACACCGGGGAGCTGTTTTTT	CASRTGGNTGELFF
NA	NA	TRBV9	TRBJ2-1	TGTGCCAGCAGCCCCCCGGGGAGGCCCTCCTACAATGAGCAGTTCTTC	CASSPPGRPSYNEQFF
once	TRBD1	TRBV10-3	TRBJ1-1	TGTGCCATCAGTGACACCAGGACAGGGCGGACTGAAGCTTTCTTT	CAISDTRTGRTEAFF
NA	NA	TRBV29-1	TRBJ2-3	TGCAGCGTTGAAGAAAGAGTGAACACAGATACGCAGTATTTT	CSVEERVNTDTQYF
NA	NA	TRBV5-1	TRBJ1-1	TGCGCCAGCAGCCAGGACAGCCACACTGAAGCTTTCTTT	CASSQDSHTEAFF
NA	NA	TRBV7-2	TRBJ1-1	TGTGCCAGCAGCTTAGATTTTCTCGGGGGGGGCGTTGTCACTGAAGCTTTCTTT	CASSLDFLGGGVVTEAFF
NA	NA	TRBV20-1	TRBJ2-1	TGCAGTGCTAGTGGTTCAGTGAGGAGCTACTACAATGAGCAGTTCTTC	CSASGSVRSYYNEQFF
NA	NA	TRBV30	TRBJ2-7	TGTGCCTGGAGTTCCACGGACAGTTCCTACGAGCAGTACTTC	CAWSSTDSSYEQYF
NA	TRBD2	TRBV5-1	TRBJ2-1	TGCGCCAACAGCTTGGGGACTAGCGGGAGCGTCAATGAGCAGTTCTTC	CANSLGTSGSVNEQFF
NA	TRBD1	TRBV7-2	TRBJ1-4	TGTGCCAGCAGCTTAGCGGGGACAGGAGTTGAAAAACTGTTTTTT	CASSLAGTGVEKLFF
NA	TRBD2	TRBV7-9	TRBJ2-3	TGTGCCAGCAGCTCTGGACTAGCTGGAGATACGCAGTATTTT	CASSSGLAGDTQYF
NA	TRBD1	TRBV7-8	TRBJ1-5	TGTGCCAGCAGCTTGGGACAGGGGAGTCATCAGCCCCAGCATTTT	CASSLGQGSHQPQHF
NA	TRBD2	TRBV19	TRBJ2-1	TGTGCCAGTAGTATGGGAGGGACTAGCGGGAGCAATGAGCAGTTCTTC	CASSMGGTSGSNEQFF
NA	TRBD2	TRBV25-1	TRBJ2-1	TGTGCCAGCAGCCCCGGGAGGAACTCCTACAATGAGCAGTTCTTC	CASSPGRNSYNEQFF
NA	NA	TRBV28	TRBJ2-7	TGTGCCAGCGCCCGGGAGCTCGAGCAGTACTTC	CASARELEQYF
NA	NA	TRBV11-2	TRBJ2-3	TGTGCCAGCAGCTTAGTCCGGGGCACAGATACGCAGTATTTT	CASSLVRGTDTQYF
NA	TRBD1	TRBV6-5	TRBJ1-1	TGTGCCAGCAGCCTACAGGGGCCAGGAAACACTGAAGCTTTCTTT	CASSLQGPGNTEAFF
once	TRBD1	TRBV10-3	TRBJ1-2	TGTGCCATCAGTGAGTCGATTCCTCCCAATTACAGGGGGAGGGGATATGGCTACACCTTC	CAISESIPPNYRGRGYGYTF
NA	TRBD2	TRBV6-5	TRBJ2-2	TGTGCCAGCAGTTCCAGACTAGCGGGAGACACCGGGGAGCTGTTTTTT	CASSSRLAGDTGELFF
NA	TRBD2	TRBV25-1	TRBJ2-7	TGTGCCAGCAGTGAATATGGCGGGGGTTACTACGAGCAGTACTTC	CASSEYGGGYYEQYF
once	TRBD1	TRBV19	TRBJ2-4	TGTGCCAGTAGTATAGATCTATTTTACGGGACAGGAATAAACATTCAGTACTTC	CASSIDLFYGTGINIQYF
NA	NA	TRBV7-9	TRBJ2-1	TGTGCCAGCAGCTTAGAGTCTGGCGGGAAGGCCTACAATGAGCAGTTCTTC	CASSLESGGKAYNEQFF